This T cell receptor beta chain was obtained from a study of human T cells and chemical hapten exposure. On the study more broadly: Slight differences in pooled library volume were the main source of varying TCR yields across samples. Notes on the study in general: With regard to DPC sensitization, TCRs above 1 in 1000 frequency did not change.

The germline CDR1 and CDR2 sequences are SGHRS and YFSETQ. The CDR3 runs to 11 residues. V gave up 0 bases and J gave up 10 bases, with 8 bases separating them. As the library was built, unique molecular identifiers were attached to individual cDNA molecules. Per the authors' pipeline: The median was around 91,000 TCRs per sample, ranging 23,224 to 690,600. TCRdb recomputed calls from the 5' RACE reads with MiXCR, one row per CDR3 protein. The V and J calls shown here were made by TCRdb, not taken from the authors' results. The sample carries about 81,000 distinct CDR3 sequences, roughly 7.7% recorded once. Comments on this clonotype: The target antigen is unknown.

Extraction of total RNA was performed on unfractionated whole blood. The source is a male donor in good health. This chain connects TRBV5-1 to TRBJ2-7; D is unclear. CDR3 protein: CASSLEGNQYF. For the CDR3, the DNA is TGCGCCAGCAGCTTGGAAGGGAACCAGTACTTC.